The 12 T cell receptor beta chains listed next were all sequenced from one sample in a study of OX40 agonist ivuxolimab in advanced cancers. Sequencing was performed with immunoSEQ multiplex PCR; in TCRdb, only in-frame clones are kept and a portion is missing. The sample lists 14,000 to 15,000 clones, roughly 85% occurring once. The specimen comprised CD4+ or CD8+ T cells sorted from blood, sampled in a trial of the OX40 agonist ivuxolimab. The source is an adult with an advanced solid tumor such as melanoma, head and neck, liver or kidney cancer.

This sequence joins TRBV5-5 and TRBJ2-2, with 12 bases identical to TRBD2. The CDR3 is 16 residues long. Germline V gene data show CDR1 as SGHKS and CDR2 as YYEKEE (reference sequence). Unmatched junction bases numbered 9, after V lost 5 bases and J lost 7 bases. CDR3 nucleotides: TGTGCCAGCAGAACGACTAGCGGGGGAAAAATCGGGGAGCTGTTTTTT. This sequence encodes CASRTTSGGKIGELFF.

V usage is TRBV7-9 and J usage is TRBJ2-7, with 12 bases lining up with TRBD1. V lost 7 bases and J lost 6; bases outside the gene matches: 10. The germline V gene has CDR1 SEHNR and CDR2 FQNEAQ (reference sequence). This CDR3 is built from 15 residues. The CDR3 DNA is TGTGCCAGCATGGGACAGGGGGCGCATCTCGGCGAGCAGTACTTC. Amino acid sequence: CASMGQGAHLGEQYF.

This CDR3 is CASSSLRDIQGGYTF. CDR3 nucleotides: TGTGCCAGCAGCTCCCTCCGGGACATCCAGGGAGGCTACACCTTC. This chain joins TRBV11-2 and TRBJ1-2, with D possibly TRBD1 on 6 matching bases. Trimming left V 4 bases short and J 8 bases short, with 20 bases between. Looked up from germline, CDR1 is SGHAT and CDR2 is FQNNGV. The CDR3 length is 15 residues.

The CDR3 loop reads CASSLGRYSTDTQYF. The DNA for the CDR3 is TGTGCCAGCAGCTTAGGGCGGTATAGCACAGATACGCAGTATTTT. J is TRBJ2-3 and V is TRBV7-3, with unresolved D. This CDR3 is 15 amino acids long. The germline V gene encodes CDR1 SGHTA and CDR2 FQGTGA. The V and J ends lost 2 bases and 0 bases respectively, with 9 bases between them.

V gene TRBV4-2 combines with J gene TRBJ1-5, with a tentative D call TRBD1 (6 bases). The V end was cut by 4 bases, the J end by 8 bases, with 15 bases between. Germline V lookup: CDR1 LGHNA, CDR2 YNFKEQ. The CDR3 has 14 amino acids. The CDR3, as DNA: TGTGCCAGCAGCCCTGGGAGGGGGGCGAAGCCCCAGCATTTT. Translation gives CASSPGRGAKPQHF.

This clone was recorded once. The chain is built from TRBV25-1 and TRBJ1-5; D not resolved. The germline CDR1 and CDR2 sequences are MGHDK and SYGVNS. V dropped 2 bases and J dropped 2 bases, with 4 bases sitting between them. The CDR3 has 13 amino acids. Here the CDR3 DNA reads TGTGCCAGCAGTGAAGGTCGCAATCAGCCCCAGCATTTT. Translation gives CASSEGRNQPQHF.

V gene TRBV5-4 combines with J gene TRBJ2-2; D remains unclear. Trimming pared 1 base from V and 0 bases from J, leaving 10 bases between. Per germline, CDR1 SGHNT and CDR2 YYREEE (reference sequence). The CDR3 contains 16 residues. CDR3 sequence: CASSLWAGSNTGELFF. Written as DNA, the CDR3 is TGTGCCAGCAGCTTGTGGGCCGGCTCGAACACCGGGGAGCTGTTTTTT.

The rearrangement uses TRBV12-5 and TRBJ2-3; 8 nucleotides align to TRBD2. The V gene's germline CDR1 is LGHNT and CDR2 FRNRAP. V lost 7 bases and J lost 7; bases outside the gene matches: 7. CDR3 length: 13 residues. The CDR3 DNA reads as TGTGCTAGTGCGACGGGAGGGGGAAATACGCAGTATTTT. Translated: CASATGGGNTQYF.

This clone has only one observation. A junction boundary mismatches the germline segment, possibly from a read error. This chain uses TRBV11-1 with TRBJ2-7; D ambiguous. Per the germline V gene, CDR1 is SGHAT and CDR2 is FQDESV (reference sequence). CDR3 length: 12 residues. The CDR3 DNA reads TGTGCCAGCAGCCCCGCCTCCCACGAGCAGTACTTC. Its protein product is CASSPASHEQYF. The full variable domain, its missing parts supplied by reference TRBV11-1 and TRBJ2-7, is EAEVAQSPRYKITEKSQAVAFWCDPISGHATLYWYRQILGQGPELLVQFQDESVVDDSQLPKDRFSAERLKGVDSTLKIQPAELGDSAMYLCASSPASHEQYFGPGTRLTVT.

The V call is TRBV14, the J call TRBJ2-1, with D perhaps matching TRBD1 or TRBD2 (5 bases each). Germline V CDR1 and CDR2: SGHDN, FVKESK. The CDR3 has 14 residues. The V end lost 1 base, the J end lost 6 bases, and 10 bases lay between the germline ends. In DNA, the CDR3 is TGTGCCAGCAGCCAAGGGTGGGGGTTCAATGAGCAGTTCTTC. Translation: CASSQGWGFNEQFF.

This clone was counted once. Other DNA variants within this sample encode the same CDR3. The rearrangement joins TRBV27 to TRBJ2-7; perhaps D is TRBD1 or TRBD2 (5 bases each). The CDR3 covers 13 residues. Per germline, CDR1 MNHEY and CDR2 SMNVEV (reference sequence). Trimming left V 3 bases short and J 1 base short, with 7 bases between. CDR3 protein: CASSLGDSYEQYF. CDR3 DNA sequence: TGTGCCAGCAGTTTGGGGGATTCCTACGAGCAGTACTTC.

This clone turned up a few times. CDR3 loop: CASSFGTSSAQFF. The DNA for the CDR3 is TGTGCCAGCAGCTTTGGGACTAGTTCGGCGCAGTTCTTC. The chain carries TRBV11-1 and TRBJ2-1; 8 bases fit TRBD2. Germline CDR1 is SGHAT and CDR2 is FQDESV (reference sequence). CDR3 size: 13 residues. V gave up 3 bases and J gave up 12 bases; unmatched junction bases: 7.